This T cell receptor beta chain appears in the sequencing data of a study of yellow fever vaccine responses in identical twins. Via MiXCR, TCRdb re-called the RT-PCR reads, giving one row per CDR3 protein. The sample has roughly 10,000 distinct CDR3 sequences, roughly 80% seen once. The CDR3 has 14 amino acids. V was pared by 1 base and J by 2 bases, with 8 bases between. The germline V gene encodes CDR1 MNHEY and CDR2 SMNVEV (reference sequence). The clonotype originates from a woman aged 18-29 years who received the yellow fever vaccine. This rearrangement joins TRBV27 to TRBJ1-1; weak D call: TRBD1 (5 bases). Material: T cells from blood (PBMCs), unsorted or a sorted subset (not recorded which), obtained before or after yellow fever vaccination (not recorded which). The chain's CDR3 is CASSLLGLNTEAFF. CDR3 nucleotide sequence: TGTGCCAGCAGTTTATTGGGACTAAACACTGAAGCTTTCTTT.